The 25 T cell receptor beta chains below come from one sample, sequenced in a study of shared clonotypes between healthy human individuals. The repertoire was sequenced with immunoSEQ multiplex PCR; TCRdb's copy has only in-frame clones and lacks some. The sample has more than 400,000 clones, 81% seen once. The sequencing sample was made of PBMCs. The origin of the receptors is a woman in her forties in good health. Some clones in this sample may be carry-over from other donors' samples.

On this clone: A far larger clone is only one base removed, so a read error is likely. The J gene is TRBJ2-3, the V gene TRBV11-2, with 8 positions matching TRBD2. The CDR3 totals 16 residues. Germline V gives CDR1 SGHAT, CDR2 FQNNGV. The V gene end was trimmed by 5 bases and the J gene end by 2 bases; junction bases not matched to a gene: 9. Here the CDR3 DNA reads TGTGCCAGCAGCGTTCTACTAGCGGTACACACAGATACGCAGTATTTT. Protein product: CASSVLLAVHTDTQYF.

V and J are TRBV10-2 and TRBJ1-1; possibly TRBD1 for D (5 bases). Germline assignment: CDR1 WSHSY and CDR2 SAAADI. V was pared by 4 bases and J by 10 bases, with 16 bases between. The CDR3 has 13 amino acids. The CDR3 nucleotides read TGCGCCAGCAGTGGGGGATGGGGCACAGGAGCTTTCTTT. Residues: CASSGGWGTGAFF.

This clone was recorded only once. With only one base between it and a far larger clone, this is likely a read error. The gene calls are TRBV20-1 and TRBJ1-4; D ambiguous. Per the germline V gene, CDR1 is DFQATT and CDR2 is SNEGSKA (reference sequence). The ends were cut back, 7 bases at V and 7 bases at J, with 10 bases in the middle. CDR3 length equals 11 residues. DNA for the CDR3: TGCAGTGTGGCGAGGTCTGAAAAACTGTTTTTT. It is translated as CSVARSEKLFF.

The J gene is TRBJ1-5, the V gene TRBV15; D possibly corresponds to TRBD1 (5 bases). The V and J ends lost 0 bases and 7 bases respectively, with 7 bases between them. Looked up from germline, CDR1 is LNHNV and CDR2 is YYDKDF (reference sequence). CDR3 size: 13 residues. In DNA form, the CDR3 reads TGTGCCACCAGCAGAGATCCAGGGCAGCCCCAGCATTTT. It is translated as CATSRDPGQPQHF.

As concerns this clone: It is likely a read error: a sequence one base away is far more abundant. J is TRBJ2-2 and V is TRBV11-3; D gene unclear. CDR1 SGHNT and CDR2 YENEEA come from the germline V gene. Trimming cost V 0 bases and J 5 bases, with 1 base left between them. This CDR3 region has 12 residues. Written as DNA, the CDR3 is TGTGCCAGCAGCTTAGATACCGGGGAGCTGTTTTTT. It specifies CASSLDTGELFF. Full variable domain (outside the CDR3, taken from reference TRBV11-3 and TRBJ2-2): EAGVVQSPRYKIIEKKQPVAFWCNPISGHNTLYWYLQNLGQGPELLIRYENEEAVDDSQLPKDRFSAERLKGVDSTLKIQPAELGDSAVYLCASSLDTGELFFGEGSRLTVL.

This clone was counted many times. The J gene is TRBJ2-6, the V gene TRBV30; 8 nucleotides align to TRBD2. With V trimmed by 3 bases and J by 2 bases, 3 bases remained unmatched. The CDR3 extends over 15 amino acids. Germline CDR1 reads GTSNPN; CDR2 reads SVGIG (reference sequence). Here the CDR3 reads CAWRPGGAGANVLTF. In DNA form, the CDR3 reads TGTGCCTGGAGGCCGGGAGGGGCTGGGGCCAACGTCCTGACTTTC. Drawing the rest from reference TRBV30 and TRBJ2-6, the complete variable domain is SQTIHQWPATLVQPVGSPLSLECTVEGTSNPNLYWYRQAAGRGLQLLFYSVGIGQISSEVPQNLSASRPQDRQFILSSKKLLLSDSGFYLCAWRPGGAGANVLTFGAGSRLTVL.

The V call is TRBV19, the J call TRBJ2-7; 8 positions match TRBD2. CDR1 LNHDA and CDR2 SQIVND come from the germline V gene (reference sequence). With 5 bases clipped from V and 7 bases from J, the junction kept 10 bases outside the gene matches. This CDR3 is built from 14 residues. DNA of the CDR3: TGTGCCAGTAGTGTCGGGAGGGCCGAGGGAGAGCAGTACTTC. Translating gives CASSVGRAEGEQYF.

This chain links TRBV19 with TRBJ2-5, with D perhaps matching TRBD2 (7 bases). Trimming cost V 5 bases and J 1 base, with 11 bases left between them. The CDR3 runs 14 residues. Germline lookup yields CDR1 LNHDA and CDR2 SQIVND (reference sequence). The CDR3, as DNA: TGTGCCAGTAGTTGGGGGGGGCGCCAAGAGACCCAGTACTTC. Its protein product is CASSWGGRQETQYF.

J is TRBJ1-5 and V is TRBV6-1; D remains unclear. V was trimmed by 6 bases and J by 5 bases, leaving 17 bases between them. Germline V gene lookup returns CDR1 MNHNS and CDR2 SASEGT. This CDR3 region has 15 residues. The CDR3 spells CASSPSTTFHQPQHF. Here the CDR3 DNA reads TGTGCCAGCAGCCCCAGTACTACCTTTCATCAGCCCCAGCATTTT.

The chain links TRBV7-9 to TRBJ2-7; the D is unclear. Trimming removed 3 bases from V and 4 bases from J, with 13 bases in between. The V gene's germline CDR1 is SEHNR and CDR2 FQNEAQ (reference sequence). This CDR3 is built from 14 residues. This chain's CDR3 is CASSFFLPPYEQYF. The CDR3 DNA is TGTGCCAGCAGCTTCTTCCTCCCCCCTTACGAGCAGTACTTC.

Regarding this clone: Being one base from a much bigger clone, this may be a read error. The chain is built from TRBV28 and TRBJ2-3; D is ambiguous. With 2 bases removed from V and 1 base from J, the gap between germline ends came to 16 bases. Germline V gives CDR1 MDHEN, CDR2 SYDVKM. This CDR3 contains 17 residues. CDR3 coding DNA: TGTGCCAGCAGTTTAGGCAGTAAAGTCATTGGCACAGATACGCAGTATTTT. It encodes CASSLGSKVIGTDTQYF.

V gene TRBV5-1 combines with J gene TRBJ2-1; 10 bases line up with TRBD2. Looked up from germline, CDR1 is SGHRS and CDR2 is YFSETQ. The CDR3 loop spans 17 amino acids. The J segment lost 0 bases and the V segment lost 0 bases, leaving 3 bases of the junction unmatched. Here the CDR3 reads CASSLGSSGSSYNEQFF. Here the CDR3 DNA reads TGCGCCAGCAGCTTGGGCTCTAGCGGGAGCTCCTACAATGAGCAGTTCTTC. Full variable domain (outside the CDR3, taken from reference TRBV5-1 and TRBJ2-1): KAGVTQTPRYLIKTRGQQVTLSCSPISGHRSVSWYQQTPGQGLQFLFEYFSETQRNKGNFPGRFSGRQFSNSRSEMNVSTLELGDSALYLCASSLGSSGSSYNEQFFGPGTRLTVL.

The V and J genes are TRBV7-2 and TRBJ1-2, with TRBD1 identical over 7 bases. Germline-derived CDR1 and CDR2 are SGHTA and FQGNSA. The CDR3 extends over 16 amino acids. The V gene end was trimmed by 0 bases and the J gene end by 4 bases; junction bases not matched to a gene: 8. As DNA, the CDR3 is TGTGCCAGCAGCTTAGCTTGGGGAGGGACAGTCTATGGCTACACCTTC. Its translation: CASSLAWGGTVYGYTF.

Note on this clone: Other nucleotide sequences in the sample specify the same CDR3. The chain joins TRBV7-2 to TRBJ1-5; a weak D match, TRBD1 (5 bases). Germline assignment: CDR1 SGHTA and CDR2 FQGNSA. V lost 2 bases and J lost 0, with 17 bases in between. The CDR3 totals 18 residues. The CDR3 region has the DNA TGTGCCAGCAGCTTAAGCCCGGGGGGATCTGGTAGCAATCAGCCCCAGCATTTT. As protein: CASSLSPGGSGSNQPQHF.

The rearrangement joins TRBV4-1 to TRBJ1-5; D not certain. CDR1 is MGHRA and CDR2 is YSYEKL in the germline V gene. Trimming removed 4 bases from V and 0 bases from J, with 4 bases in between. The CDR3 contains 13 residues. The CDR3 nucleotides read TGCGCCAGCAGCCTGAATAGCAATCAGCCCCAGCATTTT. Encoded protein: CASSLNSNQPQHF.

For this clone: In the same sample, other DNA sequences code for this CDR3. This chain connects TRBV11-2 to TRBJ2-3; D possibly matches TRBD1 or TRBD2 (5 bases each). The CDR3 length is 13 residues. The V end lost 1 base, the J end lost 6 bases, and 8 bases lay between the germline ends. Germline CDR1 is SGHAT and CDR2 is FQNNGV. In nucleotides, the CDR3 is TGTGCCAGCAGCTTAGGGGGGACGGATACGCAGTATTTT. As protein: CASSLGGTDTQYF.

Remarks on this clone: A far bigger clonotype differs at one base, so this is likely a read error. This sequence joins TRBV6-1 and TRBJ1-2; D not resolved. The CDR3 spans 14 residues. CDR1 MNHNS and CDR2 SASEGT come from the germline V gene. Trimming pared 5 bases from V and 8 bases from J, leaving 18 bases between. The CDR3 region has the DNA TGTGCCAGCAGTCCCCGGTCGCCCGGCAGGGGCTACACCTTC. Encoded protein: CASSPRSPGRGYTF.

The chain uses TRBV11-2 and TRBJ1-5; 8 positions agree with TRBD1. V trimming: 4 bases; J trimming: 2 bases; junction bases outside the gene matches: 7. The germline V gene has CDR1 SGHAT and CDR2 FQNNGV. The CDR3 has 16 amino acids. This chain's CDR3 is CASSSHRGYGNQPQHF. CDR3 coding DNA: TGTGCCAGCAGCTCCCACAGGGGGTACGGCAATCAGCCCCAGCATTTT.

Worth noting for this clone: This sample includes further DNA sequences coding for the same CDR3. The chain joins TRBV11-2 to TRBJ2-5; TRBD1 is a possible D gene (5 bases). Trimming shortened V by 5 bases and J by 5 bases, and 12 bases separated the two germline ends. Germline CDR1 SGHAT, CDR2 FQNNGV. This CDR3 region has 13 residues. CDR3 in amino acids: CASSAGPRETQYF. The DNA of the CDR3 is TGTGCCAGCAGCGCAGGGCCCCGGGAGACCCAGTACTTC.

To note about this clone: A far more abundant clone sits one base away, making this likely a read error. This chain joins TRBV28 and TRBJ1-5; D gene ambiguous. Trimming removed 2 bases from V and 5 bases from J, with 13 bases in between. Germline V CDR1 and CDR2: MDHEN, SYDVKM. The length of the CDR3 is 15 residues. The CDR3 protein is CASSLIRGGHQPQHF. CDR3 DNA: TGTGCCAGCAGTTTAATCCGGGGAGGGCATCAGCCCCAGCATTTT.

This clone has only a few counts. The likely explanation is a read error, given a far larger clone one base away. This chain connects TRBV7-9 to TRBJ1-5; D not certain. This CDR3 has 16 amino acids. CDR1 and CDR2 (germline): SEHNR, FQNEAQ (reference sequence). V shed 3 bases and J shed 0 bases, with 12 bases lying between them. In DNA form, the CDR3 reads TGTGCCAGCAGCTTCTTCCGGAGCGGTAGCAATCAGCCCCAGCATTTT. Translation gives CASSFFRSGSNQPQHF.

This chain links TRBV7-2 with TRBJ2-2; D may be TRBD1 or TRBD2 (5 bases each). V was pared by 6 bases and J by 2 bases, with 13 bases between. This CDR3 comprises 15 residues. Germline lookup yields CDR1 SGHTA and CDR2 FQGNSA. The chain's CDR3 is CASSPVGVNTGELFF. The CDR3 nucleotides are TGTGCCAGCAGTCCCGTGGGGGTCAACACCGGGGAGCTGTTTTTT. The full variable domain, completed using reference TRBV7-2 and TRBJ2-2, is GAGVSQSPSNKVTEKGKDVELRCDPISGHTALYWYRQSLGQGLEFLIYFQGNSAPDKSGLPSDRFSAERTGGSVSTLTIQRTQQEDSAVYLCASSPVGVNTGELFFGEGSRLTVL.

The sample holds a few counts of this clone. In DNA, the CDR3 is TGTGCCAGCACCGGGACTAGCGGGAGCTCCTACAATGAGCAGTTCTTC. Its translation is CASTGTSGSSYNEQFF. The J gene is TRBJ2-1, the V gene TRBV28, with 14 nucleotides matching TRBD2. The CDR3 is made up of 16 amino acids. The germline gives CDR1 MDHEN, CDR2 SYDVKM. The V segment lost 7 bases and the J segment 0 bases; nucleotides outside the gene matches: 2.

This chain connects TRBV18 to TRBJ2-1; TRBD2 might be the D (6 bases). Germline assignment: CDR1 KGHSH and CDR2 LQKENI. The CDR3 has 15 amino acids. The germline V and J ends were trimmed by 5 bases and 5 bases, with 16 bases remaining between them. Here the CDR3 DNA reads TGTGCCAGCTCAATTCCTAGCGTACAAAACAATGAGCAGTTCTTC. It encodes CASSIPSVQNNEQFF.

This rearrangement joins TRBV28 to TRBJ1-2; a weak D match, TRBD1 (5 bases). The CDR3 consists of 17 residues. The V gene's germline CDR1 is MDHEN and CDR2 SYDVKM. V gave up 4 bases and J gave up 8 bases, with 26 bases separating them. Written as DNA, the CDR3 is TGTGCCAGCAGTTCCCTTCGGAGGCAGGGCGCATCCAAAGGCTACACCTTC. Translation gives CASSSLRRQGASKGYTF.